This TCR beta chain was profiled in a study of blood T cell repertoires in COVID-19. At the level of the study: Donors in the United States, Italy and Spain gave samples during acute or convalescent COVID-19. T cells, B-cell-depleted T cells, or PBMCs provided the cDNA or gDNA that served as material.

Original methodology: Amplifying reference gene primers gave estimates of nucleated cell counts. Here immunoSEQ multiplex PCR was the method, and the copy in TCRdb shows in-frame clones only, minus some. The V and J calls and the clone size are those of that table, but D and trimming were determined from the DNA. In the table there are more than 100,000 clones, 87% of which are singletons. This clone was detected only a few times. This receptor was identified in a woman in her sixties or seventies with acute or convalescent COVID-19. Sequencing was performed on peripheral blood.

The CDR3: CAWSGQGNQPQHF. The CDR3 DNA sequence: TGTGCCTGGAGCGGACAGGGCAATCAGCCCCAGCATTTT. This sequence joins TRBV30 and TRBJ1-5, with 7 bases identical to TRBD1. The germline V gene has CDR1 GTSNPN and CDR2 SVGIG (reference sequence). CDR3 size: 13 residues. V was pared by 3 bases and J by 2 bases, with 1 base of the junction left unmatched.